This TCR beta chain was identified during a study of liver allograft versus peripheral blood T cells. Across the study: Recipients' peripheral blood supplied the T cell receptor repertoires against which those in transplanted livers were compared.

This clonotype qualifies as medium-sized. TCRdb reprocessed the reads with MiXCR, giving one entry per CDR3 protein. The sample shows roughly 2,000 distinct CDR3 sequences, about 16% of them seen only once. The V and J ends lost 7 bases and 2 bases respectively, with 8 bases between them. The CDR3 loop spans 12 amino acids. The V gene's germline CDR1 is MNHEY and CDR2 SVGEGT. This rearrangement joins TRBV6-2 or TRBV6-3 to TRBJ1-1; TRBD1 might be the D (6 bases). This TCR came from a human patient who had a liver transplant. Some T cells may originate from the graft donor. CDR3 protein: CASMDSNTEAFF. CDR3 sequence (DNA): TGTGCCAGCATGGACAGTAACACTGAAGCTTTCTTT.